This T cell receptor beta chain was captured in a study of glioma-infiltrating T cells. Background on the study: Before surgery, glioma patients received dexamethasone for at most six days.

The iRepertoire nested amplicon-rescue multiplex PCR amplified TCR alpha and beta CDR3s from RNA. Using its own MiXCR run on the multiplex PCR reads, TCRdb lists one record per CDR3 protein. The sample includes 300,000 to 450,000 distinct CDR3 sequences, 41% seen only once; the top ten take 12%. This TCR was sampled from a human donor with low-grade glioma or glioblastoma, undergoing nonglioma brain surgery, or in good health (not recorded which). Sequenced: glioma tissue, nonneoplastic brain tissue, or PBMCs (not recorded which).

In DNA, the CDR3 is TGCAGCGTCGATAGGACAGCTACCTACAATGAGCAGTTCTTC. Protein: CSVDRTATYNEQFF. V usage is TRBV29-1 and J usage is TRBJ2-1; D may be TRBD1 (6 bases). The germline CDR1 and CDR2 sequences are SQVTM and ANQGSEA. V dropped 6 bases and J dropped 2 bases, with 14 bases sitting between them. CDR3 size: 14 residues.